This T cell receptor (beta chain) was recovered during a study of blood T cell repertoires in COVID-19. The overall study: The United States, Italy and Spain were the sources of the acute and convalescent COVID-19 samples. T cells, B-cell-depleted T cells, or PBMCs supplied cDNA or gDNA.

Germline V lookup: CDR1 SGHAT, CDR2 FQNNGV. This CDR3 region has 15 residues. Trimming removed 3 bases from V and 6 bases from J, with 12 bases in between. Per the study methods: Reference gene primer amplification in the assay estimated nucleated cell counts. Clones were read by immunoSEQ multiplex PCR, and TCRdb kept only the in-frame ones, dropping some. V, J and clone size reflect that table, while D and trimming were determined from the DNA. This sample has almost 70,000 clones, with about 87% found just once. The chain combines TRBV11-2 with TRBJ1-6; D gene uncertain. The clonotype was recovered from a woman in her 70s with acute or convalescent COVID-19. Input material: peripheral blood. CDR3 sequence (DNA): TGTGCCAGCAGCTTGTACAGCAGAAGTAATTCACCCCTCCACTTT. Amino acid sequence: CASSLYSRSNSPLHF.